The subject of this entry is one T cell receptor (beta chain). The data originate from a study of blood T cell repertoires in COVID-19. Generated by immunoSEQ multiplex PCR, the TCRdb table keeps only in-frame clones and is missing some. This table holds more than 200,000 clones, about 88% found once. Cohort assignment relied on participant-reported clinical history. Symptom resolution, clearance, or two negative PCRs marked the recovered donors of Cohort 3. The V gene lost 5 bases and the J gene lost 6 bases, with 14 bases spanning the gap. CDR1 MNHEY and CDR2 SMNVEV come from the germline V gene (reference sequence). This CDR3 spans 13 amino acids.

This chain connects TRBV27 to TRBJ2-7, with D uncertain. The sequence came from a woman in her forties or fifties who had recovered from COVID-19. What was sequenced was PBMCs or T cells enriched from blood (not recorded which). The CDR3: CASSTRLVSEQYF. CDR3 DNA: TGTGCCAGCAGTACCCGGTTAGTGTCCGAGCAGTACTTC.